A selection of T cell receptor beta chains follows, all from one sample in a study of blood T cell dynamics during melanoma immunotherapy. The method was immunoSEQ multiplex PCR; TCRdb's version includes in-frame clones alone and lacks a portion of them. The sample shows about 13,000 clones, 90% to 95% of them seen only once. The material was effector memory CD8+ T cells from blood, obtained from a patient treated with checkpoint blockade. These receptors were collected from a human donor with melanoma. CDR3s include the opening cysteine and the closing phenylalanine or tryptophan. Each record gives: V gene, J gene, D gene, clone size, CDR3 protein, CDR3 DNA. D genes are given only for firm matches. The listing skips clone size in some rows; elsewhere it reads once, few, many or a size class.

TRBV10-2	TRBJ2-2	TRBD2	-	CASSGLVRELFF	TGCGCCAGCAGCGGACTAGTGAGGGAGCTGTTTTTT
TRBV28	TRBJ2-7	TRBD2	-	CASSFWLAGDEQYF	TGTGCCAGCAGTTTTTGGCTAGCGGGAGACGAGCAGTACTTC
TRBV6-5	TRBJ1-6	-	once	CASSYSYDSPLHF	TGTGCCAGCAGTTACTCATACGATTCACCCCTCCACTTT
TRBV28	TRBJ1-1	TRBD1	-	CASRQGAVTEAFF	TGTGCCAGCCGACAGGGGGCAGTAACTGAAGCTTTCTTT
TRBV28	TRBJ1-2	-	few	CASTPPQSYGYTF	TGTGCCAGCACCCCGCCCCAATCTTATGGCTACACCTTC
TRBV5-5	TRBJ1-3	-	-	CASSLAKENTIYF	TGTGCCAGCAGCTTGGCCAAGGAAAACACCATATATTTT
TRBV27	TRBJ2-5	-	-	CASSLSIAGGSEQYF	TGTGCCAGCAGTTTATCAATTGCGGGTGGCTCGGAGCAGTACTTC
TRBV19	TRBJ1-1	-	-	CASKGVDLNTEAFF	TGTGCCAGTAAAGGCGTGGACCTGAACACTGAAGCTTTCTTT
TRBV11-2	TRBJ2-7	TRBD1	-	CASSLIGSDRSPLDEQYF	TGTGCCAGCAGCTTAATAGGCTCGGACAGGAGCCCTCTGGACGAGCAGTACTTC
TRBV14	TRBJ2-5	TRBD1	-	CASSQRTGWETQYF	TGTGCCAGCAGCCAACGGACAGGGTGGGAGACCCAGTACTTC
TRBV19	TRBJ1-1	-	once	CASSMNWANTEAFF	TGTGCCAGTAGTATGAATTGGGCGAACACTGAAGCTTTCTTT
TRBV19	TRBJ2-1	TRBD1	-	CASSRTGGGDEQFF	TGTGCCAGTAGCAGGACAGGGGGTGGGGATGAGCAGTTCTTC
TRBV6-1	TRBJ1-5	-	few	CASSENQPQHF	TGTGCCAGCAGTGAAAATCAGCCCCAGCATTTT
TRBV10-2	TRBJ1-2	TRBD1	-	CASIGQGVGYTF	TGCGCCAGCATAGGACAGGGTGTTGGCTACACCTTC
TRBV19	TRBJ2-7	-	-	CASSMGTRIYEQYF	TGTGCCAGTAGTATGGGGACACGGATCTACGAGCAGTACTTC
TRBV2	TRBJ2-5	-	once	CASSEYRAKTQYF	TGTGCCAGCAGTGAATACAGGGCGAAGACCCAGTACTTC
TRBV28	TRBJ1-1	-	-	CASSLTGGTEAFF	TGTGCCAGCAGTTTAACCGGGGGTACTGAAGCTTTCTTT
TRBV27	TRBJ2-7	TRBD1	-	CASSFTTGGSRQYF	TGTGCCAGCAGTTTCACGACAGGGGGCAGTCGGCAGTACTTC
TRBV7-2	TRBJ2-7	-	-	CASSSRDIDYEQYF	TGTGCCAGCAGCTCCCGGGACATAGACTACGAGCAGTACTTC
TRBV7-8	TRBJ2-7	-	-	CASSLVTGPLSYEQYF	TGTGCCAGCAGCTTAGTAACAGGCCCCCTTTCCTACGAGCAGTACTTC
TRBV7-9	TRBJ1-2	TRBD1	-	CASTESSGTGLNYGYTF	TGTGCCAGCACCGAATCTTCCGGGACAGGACTTAACTATGGCTACACCTTC
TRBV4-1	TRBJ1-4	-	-	CASSLGRINEKLFF	TGCGCCAGCAGCCTAGGACGGATTAATGAAAAACTGTTTTTT
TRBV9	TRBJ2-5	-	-	CASSVAWAGVGETQYF	TGTGCCAGCAGCGTAGCTTGGGCAGGGGTCGGGGAGACCCAGTACTTC
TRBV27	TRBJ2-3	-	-	CASSPIWSAVTDTQYF	TGTGCCAGCAGTCCCATTTGGAGCGCGGTCACAGATACGCAGTATTTT
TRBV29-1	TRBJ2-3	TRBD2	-	CSGSGTRVVEQYF	TGCAGCGGGTCCGGGACTAGGGTAGTAGAGCAGTATTTT
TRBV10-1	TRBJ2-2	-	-	CASSDRTLNTGELFF	TGCGCCAGCAGTGACCGTACACTGAACACCGGGGAGCTGTTTTTT
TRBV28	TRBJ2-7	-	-	CASSLPVRPTSYEQYF	TGTGCCAGCAGCCTTCCTGTACGACCGACCTCCTACGAGCAGTACTTC
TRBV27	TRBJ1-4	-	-	CASSGSVEKLFF	TGTGCCAGCAGTGGATCTGTAGAAAAACTGTTTTTT
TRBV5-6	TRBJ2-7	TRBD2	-	CASSLGTSGYYEQYF	TGTGCCAGCAGCTTGGGAACTAGCGGATACTACGAGCAGTACTTC
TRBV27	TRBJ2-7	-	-	CASSSNNEQYF	TGTGCCAGCAGTTCAAACAACGAGCAGTACTTC
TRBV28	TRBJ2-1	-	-	CASSFPGDGEQFF	TGTGCCAGCAGTTTTCCAGGAGACGGTGAGCAGTTCTTC
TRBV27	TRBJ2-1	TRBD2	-	CASSLFGTSDYNEQFF	TGTGCCAGCAGTTTATTTGGGACTAGCGATTACAATGAGCAGTTCTTC
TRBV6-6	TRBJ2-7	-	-	CASGSVPGWEQYF	TGTGCCAGCGGCAGCGTCCCAGGGTGGGAGCAGTACTTC
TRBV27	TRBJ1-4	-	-	CASSLGGPLEKLFF	TGTGCCAGCAGTTTAGGGGGGCCATTGGAAAAACTGTTTTTT
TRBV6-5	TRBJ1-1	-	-	CASSHLGNTEAFF	TGTGCCAGCAGTCACCTGGGGAACACTGAAGCTTTCTTT
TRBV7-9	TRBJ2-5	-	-	CASSLENQETQYF	TGTGCCAGCAGCTTAGAGAATCAAGAGACCCAGTACTTC
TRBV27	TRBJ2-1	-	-	CASTPGGTGEQFF	TGTGCCAGCACCCCCGGCGGGACGGGGGAGCAGTTCTTC
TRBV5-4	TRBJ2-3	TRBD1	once	CASSLDRGDTQYF	TGTGCCAGCAGCTTGGACAGGGGAGATACGCAGTATTTT
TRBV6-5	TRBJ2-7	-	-	CASSYGGVYEQYF	TGTGCCAGCAGTTACGGGGGTGTGTACGAGCAGTACTTC
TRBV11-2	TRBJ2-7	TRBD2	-	CASSLGGRALGEQYF	TGTGCCAGCAGCTTAGGAGGGAGGGCCTTGGGTGAGCAGTACTTC
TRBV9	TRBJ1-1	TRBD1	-	CASSAGGGMNTEAFF	TGTGCCAGCAGCGCTGGAGGGGGCATGAACACTGAAGCTTTCTTT
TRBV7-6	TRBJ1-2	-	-	CASSLNRVDGYTF	TGTGCCAGCAGCTTAAACAGGGTGGATGGCTACACCTTC